Listed here are 16 T cell receptor beta chains from one sample, sequenced in a study of CXCR3-negative and CXCR3-positive naive CD8 T cells. Preparation of TRB cDNA libraries relied on 5' RACE carrying UMI labels. Reprocessing the 5' RACE reads, TCRdb reports a single entry for every CDR3 protein and omits DNA. Listed are around 90,000 distinct CDR3 sequences; roughly 1.1% falls within the top ten. Sequenced sample: naive CXCR3- CD8+ T cells from blood. The subset was: CD45RO-CCR7+CD27+CD95- naive CD8+ T cells lacking CXCR3 (TNR3-). Receptor source: a human donor in good health. Some clones in this sample may be carry-over from other donors' samples.

The chain uses TRBV5-6 and TRBJ1-6; without DNA, the TCRdb call of TRBD1 cannot be checked. CDR3 size: 16 residues. Germline CDR1 SGHDT, CDR2 YYEEEE. The CDR3 here is CASSNAGGGYNSPLHF.

The J gene is TRBJ2-1, the V gene TRBV5-1; TCRdb returns TRBD1, unconfirmable since there is no DNA. The CDR3 sequence is 13 residues long. Germline V gene data show CDR1 as SGHRS and CDR2 as YFSETQ. Here the CDR3 reads CASSFGQGNEQFF. Together with reference TRBV5-1 and TRBJ2-1, the CDR3 gives the full variable domain: KAGVTQTPRYLIKTRGQQVTLSCSPISGHRSVSWYQQTPGQGLQFLFEYFSETQRNKGNFPGRFSGRQFSNSRSEMNVSTLELGDSALYLCASSFGQGNEQFFGPGTRLTVL.

V usage is TRBV11-2 and J usage is TRBJ2-1; TCRdb's D call of TRBD1 is untestable without DNA. CDR3 length: 15 residues. Looked up from germline, CDR1 is SGHAT and CDR2 is FQNNGV. This CDR3 reads CASSLRAGSNNEQFF. The full variable domain, in which reference TRBV11-2 and TRBJ2-1 provide the parts outside the CDR3, is EAGVAQSPRYKIIEKRQSVAFWCNPISGHATLYWYQQILGQGPKLLIQFQNNGVVDDSQLPKDRFSAERLKGVDSTLKIQPAKLEDSAVYLCASSLRAGSNNEQFFGPGTRLTVL.

The chain has TRBV29-1 and TRBJ2-3; absent DNA, TCRdb's TRBD1 call cannot be checked. The CDR3 contains 13 residues. Germline V CDR1 and CDR2: SQVTM, ANQGSEA. The CDR3: CSPRSLLTDTQYF.

This chain uses TRBV27 with TRBJ1-1. CDR1 is MNHEY and CDR2 is SMNVEV in the germline V gene (reference sequence). The CDR3 is 13 residues long. The CDR3 reads CASSNNRNTEAFF.

The CDR3 spells CATSSGGLGNTGELFF. The V and J genes are TRBV12-3 or TRBV12-4 and TRBJ2-2; TCRdb returns TRBD1, unconfirmable since there is no DNA. This CDR3 is 16 amino acids long.

The chain combines TRBV7-3 with TRBJ2-1; TCRdb proposes TRBD1, but this gene call is untestable without DNA. Germline CDR1 reads SGHTA; CDR2 reads FQGTGA. The CDR3 has 14 amino acids. CDR3 in amino acids: CASSGGLNYNEQFF. The whole variable domain, filled in from reference TRBV7-3 and TRBJ2-1, reads GAGVSQTPSNKVTEKGKYVELRCDPISGHTALYWYRQSLGQGPEFLIYFQGTGAADDSGLPNDRFFAVRPEGSVSTLKIQRTERGDSAVYLCASSGGLNYNEQFFGPGTRLTVL.

This chain connects TRBV29-1 to TRBJ2-7; TCRdb lists TRBD2, though no DNA is available to test this call. Germline assignment: CDR1 SQVTM and CDR2 ANQGSEA. This CDR3 region has 16 residues. Here the CDR3 reads CSAGEEGTAASYEQYF.

V and J are TRBV15 and TRBJ2-2; TCRdb outputs TRBD1, but without DNA this stays unchecked. CDR1 is LNHNV, CDR2 YYDKDF, per germline (reference sequence). The CDR3 covers 16 residues. CDR3 in amino acids: CATSRGGTGYTGELFF.

The chain links TRBV27 to TRBJ2-1; without DNA, the TCRdb call of TRBD2 cannot be checked. Germline CDR1 reads MNHEY; CDR2 reads SMNVEV (reference sequence). The CDR3 contains 16 residues. CDR3 sequence reads: CASSPPGLAGGSEQFF.

The J gene is TRBJ2-1, the V gene TRBV29-1; TCRdb selects TRBD1, and the lack of DNA leaves this call unchecked. Per germline, CDR1 SQVTM and CDR2 ANQGSEA. This CDR3 contains 12 residues. CDR3 region: CSVEGTGYEQFF.

The chain carries TRBV7-2 and TRBJ2-5; TCRdb gives TRBD2 as the D gene, but with no DNA this cannot be confirmed. The V gene's germline CDR1 is SGHTA and CDR2 FQGNSA. The CDR3 is 13 amino acids. CDR3 region: CASSFGTSEAQYF.

V usage is TRBV20-1 and J usage is TRBJ2-7. The CDR3 totals 15 residues. From germline, CDR1 is DFQATT and CDR2 SNEGSKA (reference sequence). This CDR3 is CSARALDRGSYEQYF.

The chain combines TRBV29-1 with TRBJ2-5; without DNA, the TCRdb call of TRBD2 cannot be checked. CDR3 size: 19 residues. CDR1 is SQVTM and CDR2 is ANQGSEA in the germline V gene. The CDR3 here is CSVDGLAGAISGPQETQYF.

The chain links TRBV5-6 to TRBJ2-1; the D call from TCRdb, TRBD1, cannot be confirmed without DNA. Germline CDR1 SGHDT, CDR2 YYEEEE. This CDR3 region has 14 residues. CDR3 amino acids: CASSPDSYNNEQFF.

This chain joins TRBV5-1 and TRBJ1-1. Per germline, CDR1 SGHRS and CDR2 YFSETQ. The CDR3 extends over 14 amino acids. The CDR3 region is CASSFRPEMNEAFF.